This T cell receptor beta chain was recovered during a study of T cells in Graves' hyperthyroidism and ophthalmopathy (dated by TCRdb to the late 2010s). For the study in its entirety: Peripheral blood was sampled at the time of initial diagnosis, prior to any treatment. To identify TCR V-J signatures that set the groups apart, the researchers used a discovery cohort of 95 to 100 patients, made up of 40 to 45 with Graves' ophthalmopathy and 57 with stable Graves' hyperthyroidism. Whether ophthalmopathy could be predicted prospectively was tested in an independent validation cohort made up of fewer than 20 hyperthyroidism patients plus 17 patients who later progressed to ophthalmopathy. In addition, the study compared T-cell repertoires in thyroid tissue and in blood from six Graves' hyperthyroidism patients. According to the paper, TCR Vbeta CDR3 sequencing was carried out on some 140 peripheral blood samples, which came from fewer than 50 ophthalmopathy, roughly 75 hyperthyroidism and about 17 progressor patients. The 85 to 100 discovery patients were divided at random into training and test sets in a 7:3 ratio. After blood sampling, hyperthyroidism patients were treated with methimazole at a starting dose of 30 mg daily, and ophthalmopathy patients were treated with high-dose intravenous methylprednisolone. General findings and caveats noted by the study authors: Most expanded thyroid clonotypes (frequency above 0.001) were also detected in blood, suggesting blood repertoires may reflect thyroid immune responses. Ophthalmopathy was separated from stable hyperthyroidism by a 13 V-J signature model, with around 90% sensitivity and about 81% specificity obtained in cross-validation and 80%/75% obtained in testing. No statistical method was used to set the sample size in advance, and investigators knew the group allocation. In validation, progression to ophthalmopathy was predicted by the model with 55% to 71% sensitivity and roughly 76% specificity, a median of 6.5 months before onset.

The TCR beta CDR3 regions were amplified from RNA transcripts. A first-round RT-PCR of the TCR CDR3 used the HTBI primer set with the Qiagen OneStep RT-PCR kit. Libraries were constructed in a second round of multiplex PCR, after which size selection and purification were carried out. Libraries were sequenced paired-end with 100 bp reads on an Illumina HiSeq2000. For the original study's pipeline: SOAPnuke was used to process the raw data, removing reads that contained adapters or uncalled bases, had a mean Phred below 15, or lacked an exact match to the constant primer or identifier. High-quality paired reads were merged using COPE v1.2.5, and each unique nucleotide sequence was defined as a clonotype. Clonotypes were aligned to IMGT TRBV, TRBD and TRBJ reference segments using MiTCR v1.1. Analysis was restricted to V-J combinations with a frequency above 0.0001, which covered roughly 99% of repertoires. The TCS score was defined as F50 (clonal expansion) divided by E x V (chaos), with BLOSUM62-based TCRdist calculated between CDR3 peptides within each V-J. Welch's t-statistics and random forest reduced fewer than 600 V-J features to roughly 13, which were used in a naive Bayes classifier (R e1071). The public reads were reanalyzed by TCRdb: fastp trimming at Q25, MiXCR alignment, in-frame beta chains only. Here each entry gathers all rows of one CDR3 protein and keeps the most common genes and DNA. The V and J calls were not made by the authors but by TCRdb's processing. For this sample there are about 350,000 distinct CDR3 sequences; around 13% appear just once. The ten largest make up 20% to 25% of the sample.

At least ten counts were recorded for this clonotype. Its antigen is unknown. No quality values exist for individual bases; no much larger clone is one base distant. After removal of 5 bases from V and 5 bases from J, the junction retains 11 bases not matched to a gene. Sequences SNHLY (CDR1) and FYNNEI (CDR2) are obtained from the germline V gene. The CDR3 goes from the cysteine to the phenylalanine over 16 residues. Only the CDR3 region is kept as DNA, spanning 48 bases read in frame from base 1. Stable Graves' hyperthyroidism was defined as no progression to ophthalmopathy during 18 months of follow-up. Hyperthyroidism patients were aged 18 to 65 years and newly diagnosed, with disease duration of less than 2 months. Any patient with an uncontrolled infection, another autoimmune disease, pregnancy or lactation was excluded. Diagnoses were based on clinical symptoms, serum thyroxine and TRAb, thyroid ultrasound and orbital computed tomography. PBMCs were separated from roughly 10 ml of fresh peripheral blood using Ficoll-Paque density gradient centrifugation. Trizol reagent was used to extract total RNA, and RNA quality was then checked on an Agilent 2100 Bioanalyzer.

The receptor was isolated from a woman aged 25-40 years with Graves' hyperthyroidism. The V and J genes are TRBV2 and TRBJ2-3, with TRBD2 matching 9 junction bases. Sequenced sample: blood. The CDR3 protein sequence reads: CASSRDAGGPGDTQYF. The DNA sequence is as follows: TGTGCCAGCAGTAGGGACGCGGGAGGGCCGGGAGATACGCAGTATTTT.